The source of this T cell receptor (beta chain) is a study of cytomegalovirus exposure and HLA in healthy donors. In the study overall: About 80 million unique TCR sequences came from HLA-typed donors in an early release.

PCR used 60 Vbeta primers and 13 Jbeta primers. Sequencing was performed with immunoSEQ multiplex PCR; in TCRdb, only in-frame clones are kept and a portion is missing. This repertoire shows 250,000 to 350,000 clones, just over 85% found once; its top ten account for almost 4%. Losses at the gene ends were 3 bases for V and 5 bases for J; bases not matched to a gene: 8. The germline V gene has CDR1 SGHTA and CDR2 FQGNSA. This CDR3 has 16 residues. Note on this clone: Antigen specificity is unknown.

Study-wide results and limits: Cytomegalovirus association was assigned to 150 to 200 TCR beta chains. Reportedly, HLA-A and HLA-B alleles of most subjects were accurately predicted from TCR beta. Rare sequences made up most TCRs, while some public TCRs were found in many donors.

V is TRBV7-2 and J is TRBJ2-5; TRBD2 matches 11 bases. What was sequenced was PBMCs. The origin of this receptor is a man between 40 and 49 years old in good health and CMV-seropositive. CDR3 sequence reads: CASSFGTSGRGETQYF. As DNA, the CDR3 is TGTGCCAGCAGCTTCGGGACTAGCGGCCGGGGGGAGACCCAGTACTTC. The full variable domain, in which reference TRBV7-2 and TRBJ2-5 provide the parts outside the CDR3, is GAGVSQSPSNKVTEKGKDVELRCDPISGHTALYWYRQSLGQGLEFLIYFQGNSAPDKSGLPSDRFSAERTGGSVSTLTIQRTQQEDSAVYLCASSFGTSGRGETQYFGPGTRLLVL.